The T cell receptor (beta chain) under discussion was sequenced for a study of CXCR3-negative and CXCR3-positive naive CD8 T cells. The CDR3 length is 15 residues. The libraries of TRB cDNA were constructed through 5' RACE using UMI labels. TCRdb re-analyzed the 5' RACE reads; it lists each CDR3 protein once, without DNA. This sample's clone table lists about 98,000 distinct CDR3 sequences. General observations from the study: CXCR3-positive naive cells carried more hydrophobic TRB CDR3s than CXCR3-negative ones.

Worth noting for this clonotype: Its specificity is unknown.

V is TRBV12-3 or TRBV12-4 and J is TRBJ2-5; TCRdb indicates TRBD1, and absent DNA this call remains unverified. Sequencing was performed on naive CXCR3+ CD8+ T cells from blood. Subset noted: CD45RO-CCR7+CD27+CD95- naive CD8+ T cells expressing CXCR3 (TNR3+). This receptor was taken from a human donor in good health. Some clones in this sample may be carry-over from other donors' samples. This chain's CDR3 is CASSLRDRQEETQYF.